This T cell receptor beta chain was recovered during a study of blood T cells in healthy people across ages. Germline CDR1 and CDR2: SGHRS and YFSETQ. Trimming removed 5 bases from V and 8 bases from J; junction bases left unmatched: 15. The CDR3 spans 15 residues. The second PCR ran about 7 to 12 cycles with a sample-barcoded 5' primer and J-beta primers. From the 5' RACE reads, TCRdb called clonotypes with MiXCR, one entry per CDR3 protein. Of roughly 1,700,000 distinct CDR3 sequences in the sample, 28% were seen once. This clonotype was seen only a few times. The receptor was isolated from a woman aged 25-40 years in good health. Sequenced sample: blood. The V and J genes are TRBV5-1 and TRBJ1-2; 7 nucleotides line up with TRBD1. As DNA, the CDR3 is TGCGCCAGCAGATTAGTAGGGGCAGGGGGAGGCGGCTACACCTTC. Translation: CASRLVGAGGGGYTF.